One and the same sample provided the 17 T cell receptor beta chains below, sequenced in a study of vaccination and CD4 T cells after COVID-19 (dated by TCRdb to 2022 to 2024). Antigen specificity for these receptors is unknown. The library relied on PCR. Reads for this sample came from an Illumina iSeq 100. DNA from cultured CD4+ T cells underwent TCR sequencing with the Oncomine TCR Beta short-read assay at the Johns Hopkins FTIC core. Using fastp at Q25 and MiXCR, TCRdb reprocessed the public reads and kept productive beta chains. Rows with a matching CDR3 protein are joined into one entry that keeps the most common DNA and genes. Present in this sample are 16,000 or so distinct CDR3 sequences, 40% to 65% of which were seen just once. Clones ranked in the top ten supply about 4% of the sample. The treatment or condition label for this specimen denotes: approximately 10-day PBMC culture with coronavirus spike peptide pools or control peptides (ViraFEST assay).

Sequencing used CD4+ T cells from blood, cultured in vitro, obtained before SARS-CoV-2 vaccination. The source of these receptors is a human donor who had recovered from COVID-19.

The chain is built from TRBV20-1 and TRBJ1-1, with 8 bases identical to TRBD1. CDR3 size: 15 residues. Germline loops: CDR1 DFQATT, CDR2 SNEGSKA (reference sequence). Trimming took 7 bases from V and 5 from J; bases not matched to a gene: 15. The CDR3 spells CSVASMDRVGTEAFF. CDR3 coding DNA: TGCAGTGTTGCCTCCATGGACAGGGTAGGGACTGAAGCTTTCTTT.

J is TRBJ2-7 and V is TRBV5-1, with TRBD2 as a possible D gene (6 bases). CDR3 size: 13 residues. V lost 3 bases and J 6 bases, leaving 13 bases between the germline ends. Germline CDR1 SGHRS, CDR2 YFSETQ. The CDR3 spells CASSSGGAGEQYF. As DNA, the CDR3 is TGCGCCAGCAGCTCCGGGGGAGCTGGCGAGCAGTACTTC.

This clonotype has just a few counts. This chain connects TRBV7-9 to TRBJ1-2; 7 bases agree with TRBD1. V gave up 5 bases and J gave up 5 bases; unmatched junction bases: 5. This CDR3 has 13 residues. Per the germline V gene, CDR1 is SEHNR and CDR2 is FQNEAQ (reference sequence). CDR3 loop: CASSRDSQYGYTF. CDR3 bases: TGTGCCAGCAGCCGGGACAGCCAATATGGCTACACCTTC.

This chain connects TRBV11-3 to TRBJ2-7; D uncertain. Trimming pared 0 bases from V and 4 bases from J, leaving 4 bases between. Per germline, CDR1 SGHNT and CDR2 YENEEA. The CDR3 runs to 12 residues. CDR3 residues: CASSLDGYEQYF. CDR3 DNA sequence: TGTGCCAGCAGCTTAGATGGGTACGAGCAGTACTTC.

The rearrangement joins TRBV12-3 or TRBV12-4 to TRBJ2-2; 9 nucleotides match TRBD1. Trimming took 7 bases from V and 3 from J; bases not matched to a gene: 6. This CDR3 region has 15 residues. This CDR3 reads CASTTGGAYTGELFF. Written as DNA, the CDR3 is TGTGCCAGCACCACAGGGGGCGCTTACACCGGGGAGCTGTTTTTT.

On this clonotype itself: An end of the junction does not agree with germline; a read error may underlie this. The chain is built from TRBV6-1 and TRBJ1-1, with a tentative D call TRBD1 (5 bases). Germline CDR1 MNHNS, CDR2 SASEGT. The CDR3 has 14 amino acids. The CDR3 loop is CAISKTVMNTEAFF. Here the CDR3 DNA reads TGTGCCATCAGTAAGACAGTTATGAACACTGAAGCTTTCTTT.

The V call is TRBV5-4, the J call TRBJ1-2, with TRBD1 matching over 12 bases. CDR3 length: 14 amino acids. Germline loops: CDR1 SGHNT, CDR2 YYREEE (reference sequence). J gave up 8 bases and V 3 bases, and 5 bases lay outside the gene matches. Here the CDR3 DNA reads TGTGCCAGCAGCTGGGACAGGGGGCAAGGGGGCTACACCTTC. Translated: CASSWDRGQGGYTF.

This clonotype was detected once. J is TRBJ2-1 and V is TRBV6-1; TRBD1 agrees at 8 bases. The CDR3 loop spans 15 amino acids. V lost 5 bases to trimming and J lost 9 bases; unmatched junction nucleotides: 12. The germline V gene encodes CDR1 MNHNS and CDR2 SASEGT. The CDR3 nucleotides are TGTGCCAGCAGTCCTCTCCGGACAGGGTCGGGTGAGCAGTTCTTC. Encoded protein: CASSPLRTGSGEQFF.

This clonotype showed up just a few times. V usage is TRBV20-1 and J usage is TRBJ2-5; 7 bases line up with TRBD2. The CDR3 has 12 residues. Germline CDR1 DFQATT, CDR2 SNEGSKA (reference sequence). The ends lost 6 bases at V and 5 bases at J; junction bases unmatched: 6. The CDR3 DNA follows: TGCAGTGCCCCGGTCGGGAGGGAGACCCAGTACTTC. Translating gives CSAPVGRETQYF.

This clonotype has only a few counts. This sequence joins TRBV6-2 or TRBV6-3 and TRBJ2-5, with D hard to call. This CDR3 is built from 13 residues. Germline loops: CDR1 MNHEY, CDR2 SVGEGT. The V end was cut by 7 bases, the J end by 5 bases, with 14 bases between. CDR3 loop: CASNHGSKETQYF. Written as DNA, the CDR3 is TGTGCCAGCAACCACGGTTCCAAGGAGACCCAGTACTTC.

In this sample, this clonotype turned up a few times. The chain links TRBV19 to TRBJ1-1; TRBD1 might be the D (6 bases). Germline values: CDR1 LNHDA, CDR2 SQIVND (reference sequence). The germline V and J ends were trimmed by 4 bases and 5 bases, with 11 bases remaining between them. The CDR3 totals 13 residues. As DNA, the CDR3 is TGTGCCAGTAGTAAGGGGGGTTGGACTGAAGCTTTCTTT. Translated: CASSKGGWTEAFF.

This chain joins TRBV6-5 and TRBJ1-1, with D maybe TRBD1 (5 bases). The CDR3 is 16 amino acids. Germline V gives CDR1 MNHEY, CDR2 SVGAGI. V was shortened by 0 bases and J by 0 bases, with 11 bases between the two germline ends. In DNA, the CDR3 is TGTGCCAGCAGTTACTCGAGTATGGGGGTGAACACTGAAGCTTTCTTT. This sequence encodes CASSYSSMGVNTEAFF.

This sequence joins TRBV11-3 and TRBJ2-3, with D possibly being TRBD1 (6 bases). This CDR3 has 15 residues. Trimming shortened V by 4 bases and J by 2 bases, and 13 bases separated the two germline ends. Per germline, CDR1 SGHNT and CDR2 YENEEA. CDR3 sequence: CASSSRTAYTDTQYF. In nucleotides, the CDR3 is TGTGCCAGCAGCTCCCGGACAGCATACACAGATACGCAGTATTTT.

CDR3 bases: TGTGCCACCAGTGATTTGGTCACCGGGGAGCTGTTTTTT. Translated, it gives CATSDLVTGELFF. The chain recombines TRBV24-1 with TRBJ2-2; D call uncertain. The germline CDR1 and CDR2 sequences are KGHDR and SFDVKD. V gave up 0 bases and J gave up 4 bases, with 2 bases separating them. The CDR3 contains 13 residues.

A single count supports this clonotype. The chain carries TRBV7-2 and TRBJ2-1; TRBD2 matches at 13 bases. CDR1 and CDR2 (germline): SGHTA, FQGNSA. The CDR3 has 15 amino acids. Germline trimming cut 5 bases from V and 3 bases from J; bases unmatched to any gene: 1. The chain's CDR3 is CASSRTSGGYNEQFF. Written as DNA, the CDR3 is TGTGCCAGCAGCCGGACTAGCGGGGGCTACAATGAGCAGTTCTTC.

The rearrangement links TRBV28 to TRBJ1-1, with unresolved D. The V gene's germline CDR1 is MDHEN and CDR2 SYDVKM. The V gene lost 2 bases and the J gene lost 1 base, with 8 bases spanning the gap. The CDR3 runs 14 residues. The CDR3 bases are TGTGCCAGCAGTTTAGGGAATAAGAACACTGAAGCTTTCTTT. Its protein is CASSLGNKNTEAFF.

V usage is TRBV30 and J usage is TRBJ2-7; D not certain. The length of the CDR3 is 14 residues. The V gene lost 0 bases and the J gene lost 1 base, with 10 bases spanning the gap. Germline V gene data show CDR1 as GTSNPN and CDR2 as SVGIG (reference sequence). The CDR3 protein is CAWSVRPGSYEQYF. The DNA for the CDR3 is TGTGCCTGGAGTGTAAGGCCGGGTTCCTACGAGCAGTACTTC.